Shown below are 31 T cell receptor beta chains from a single sample sequenced in a study of metastatic and nonmetastatic thyroid tumors. TCRdb re-called clones from the PCR reads using MiXCR. This repertoire shows some 16,000 clones, 15% to 19% found once; its top ten account for roughly 17%. All patients were untreated before thyroid surgery. The specimen was blood. The receptors here all came from a female donor with papillary thyroid cancer or a benign thyroid nodule (not recorded which). Some clones in this sample may be carry-over from other donors' samples.

This clone was recorded many times. Other nucleotide sequences in the sample specify the same CDR3. The chain has TRBV10-1 and TRBJ1-1, with a possible D match to TRBD1 (6 bases). CDR1 is WNHNN and CDR2 is SYGVQD in the germline V gene (reference sequence). V lost 6 bases, J lost 11 bases, and 19 bases lay in between. This CDR3 spans 13 amino acids. The CDR3 DNA is TGCGCCAGCAGCTCTGCAGGGGACGGCCCGGCTTTCTTT. As protein: CASSSAGDGPAFF.

This clone occurred many times. The chain has TRBV5-1 and TRBJ1-1; D remains unclear. The length of the CDR3 is 14 residues. The V gene's germline CDR1 is SGHRS and CDR2 YFSETQ. The V and J ends lost 1 base and 1 base respectively, with 8 bases between them. CDR3 DNA sequence: TGCGCCAGCAGCTTGAGGCGGCAGAACACTGAAGCTTTCTTT. It specifies CASSLRRQNTEAFF. Full variable domain (outside the CDR3, taken from reference TRBV5-1 and TRBJ1-1): KAGVTQTPRYLIKTRGQQVTLSCSPISGHRSVSWYQQTPGQGLQFLFEYFSETQRNKGNFPGRFSGRQFSNSRSEMNVSTLELGDSALYLCASSLRRQNTEAFFGQGTRLTVV.

This clone was detected only a few times. The chain couples TRBV12-3 or TRBV12-4 to TRBJ1-1; D ambiguous. The CDR3 extends over 15 amino acids. V lost 4 bases and J 0 bases, leaving 12 bases between the germline ends. The CDR3 DNA reads TGTGCCAGCAGTTATAGACGGGAGATGAACACTGAAGCTTTCTTT. As protein: CASSYRREMNTEAFF.

This clone was seen many times. The rearrangement uses TRBV5-6 and TRBJ2-3; 14 positions match TRBD2. This CDR3 has 15 residues. V was clipped by 4 bases and J by 14 bases; unmatched bases: 12. Germline CDR1 reads SGHDT; CDR2 reads YYEEEE. This CDR3 is CASSPGLAGGQWVYF. CDR3 nucleotides: TGTGCCAGCAGCCCTGGACTAGCGGGAGGCCAGTGGGTGTATTTT. The full variable domain, with the rest looked up from reference TRBV5-6 and TRBJ2-3, is DAGVTQSPTHLIKTRGQQVTLRCSPKSGHDTVSWYQQALGQGPQFIFQYYEEEERQRGNFPDRFSGHQFPNYSSELNVNALLLGDSALYLCASSPGLAGGQWVYFGPGTRLTVL.

This clone was observed a handful of times. The chain has TRBV7-9 and TRBJ1-1; no clear D gene. The germline V and J ends were trimmed by 5 bases and 0 bases, with 4 bases remaining between them. This CDR3 contains 12 residues. In germline, CDR1 is SEHNR, CDR2 FQNEAQ (reference sequence). Here the CDR3 DNA reads TGTGCCAGCAGCCCAATGAACACTGAAGCTTTCTTT. Translated, it gives CASSPMNTEAFF. Complete variable domain (other parts from reference TRBV7-9 and TRBJ1-1): DTGVSQNPRHKITKRGQNVTFRCDPISEHNRLYWYRQTLGQGPEFLTYFQNEAQLEKSRLLSDRFSAERPKGSFSTLEIQRTEQGDSAMYLCASSPMNTEAFFGQGTRLTVV.

This clone has a count of ten or more. J is TRBJ2-2 and V is TRBV18, with 7 bases matching TRBD1. The CDR3 runs 15 residues. Germline CDR1 and CDR2: KGHSH and LQKENI. With 2 bases clipped from V and 4 bases from J, the junction kept 4 bases outside the gene matches. CDR3: CASSPDDRVTGELFF. For the CDR3, the DNA is TGTGCCAGCTCACCAGATGACAGGGTCACCGGGGAGCTGTTTTTT.

As for this clone: Mismatch with germline at one junction end may stem from a read error. V is TRBV5-1 and J is TRBJ2-2; 8 nucleotides align to TRBD1. This CDR3 region has 15 residues. Germline-derived CDR1 and CDR2 are SGHRS and YFSETQ. CDR3 protein: CASSEQGDGTWELFF. CDR3 in DNA: TGCGCCAGCAGCGAACAGGGGGATGGCACCTGGGAGCTGTTTTTT.

This chain joins TRBV7-9 and TRBJ1-4; 9 bases are a match to TRBD1. The junction had 8 bases not matched to a gene; V was cut back by 0 bases and J by 12 bases. The germline V gene has CDR1 SEHNR and CDR2 FQNEAQ (reference sequence). The CDR3 runs 15 residues. CDR3 loop: CASSLAGTGSGELFF. CDR3 DNA: TGTGCCAGCAGCTTAGCGGGGACAGGGTCTGGTGAACTGTTTTTT.

This clone has ten or more counts. This chain joins TRBV7-4 and TRBJ2-2; 8 bases align to TRBD2. V lost 5 bases to trimming and J lost 2 bases; unmatched junction nucleotides: 19. The CDR3 length is 20 residues. Germline V gene lookup returns CDR1 SGHVT and CDR2 SQSDAQ. The CDR3, as DNA: TGTGCCAGCAGCGGGTTAAGGCGGCGGGGGGCCGATATAAACACCGGGGAGCTGTTTTTT. Translation: CASSGLRRRGADINTGELFF.

With regard to this clone: A much more abundant neighbour one base away suggests this may be a read error. The V call is TRBV6-1, the J call TRBJ1-1; perhaps TRBD1 as D (6 bases). V was clipped by 5 bases and J by 4 bases, with 14 bases between them. Germline V gene lookup returns CDR1 MNHNS and CDR2 SASEGT. The CDR3 has 14 amino acids. CDR3 in amino acids: CASSRQVSGTEAFF. The CDR3 region has the DNA TGTGCCAGCAGTCGACAGGTTTCGGGCACTGAAGCTTTCTTT.

This clone rates as medium-sized. The chain carries TRBV12-3 or TRBV12-4 and TRBJ1-2; D gene unclear. Trimming pared 3 bases from V and 3 bases from J, leaving 11 bases between. The CDR3 loop spans 14 amino acids. This CDR3 is CASSFRQKHYGYTF. In DNA, the CDR3 is TGTGCCAGCAGTTTCCGGCAAAAACACTATGGCTACACCTTC.

This clone was counted at least ten times. The chain is built from TRBV7-2 and TRBJ1-2; D gene unclear. The CDR3 is 13 residues long. Germline V gene data show CDR1 as SGHTA and CDR2 as FQGNSA. Trimming left V 1 base short and J 5 bases short, with 8 bases between. The CDR3 DNA reads TGTGCCAGCAGCTTAGAAAGGTCATATGGCTACACCTTC. Translating gives CASSLERSYGYTF.

This clone turned up a few times. A much larger clone lies one base from this, so it may be a read error. Other DNA sequences of this sample code for an identical CDR3. V gene TRBV20-1 combines with J gene TRBJ1-4; a possible D gene is TRBD1 (6 bases). The CDR3 has 13 amino acids. V was cut by 1 base and J by 11 bases, with 14 bases left in between. CDR1 DFQATT and CDR2 SNEGSKA come from the germline V gene (reference sequence). The CDR3 DNA is TGCAGTGCTAGAGGGACGGGGGGCGAGAAACTGTTTTTT. This translates into CSARGTGGEKLFF.

This clone was observed many times. The chain uses TRBV4-1 and TRBJ2-1; TRBD2 aligns across 11 bases. Germline values: CDR1 MGHRA, CDR2 YSYEKL. V dropped 0 bases and J dropped 3; count of bases not matched to a gene: 10. This CDR3 has 19 amino acids. The CDR3 DNA reads as TGCGCCAGCAGCCAAGATAGCCCTAGCGGGGGGTCCCGCTACAATGAGCAGTTCTTC. Its translation is CASSQDSPSGGSRYNEQFF.

The sample holds many counts of this clone. The rearrangement links TRBV19 to TRBJ2-7; 9 bases match TRBD1. The V gene end was trimmed by 4 bases and the J gene end by 2 bases; junction bases not matched to a gene: 9. CDR1 and CDR2 (germline): LNHDA, SQIVND (reference sequence). CDR3 size: 16 residues. The CDR3 DNA sequence: TGTGCCAGTAGTACGGGGACAGGGACTGGAGCCTACGAGCAGTACTTC. Translated: CASSTGTGTGAYEQYF. Full variable domain (missing parts from reference TRBV19 and TRBJ2-7): DGGITQSPKYLFRKEGQNVTLSCEQNLNHDAMYWYRQDPGQGLRLIYYSQIVNDFQKGDIAEGYSVSREKKESFPLTVTSAQKNPTAFYLCASSTGTGTGAYEQYFGPGTRLTVT.

This clone is labeled as medium-sized. This chain connects TRBV20-1 to TRBJ2-6, with unresolved D. The CDR3 consists of 14 residues. Trimming removed 4 bases from V and 4 bases from J, with 11 bases in between. Germline CDR1 reads DFQATT; CDR2 reads SNEGSKA (reference sequence). This CDR3 reads CSATSPTGANVLTF. The CDR3 DNA sequence: TGCAGTGCTACGAGTCCCACAGGGGCCAACGTCCTGACTTTC.

Many counts were recorded for this clone. The chain employs TRBV20-1 and TRBJ2-7; weak D call: TRBD1 (6 bases). Per germline, CDR1 DFQATT and CDR2 SNEGSKA (reference sequence). This CDR3 region has 14 residues. Deletions cut 4 bases from V and 3 bases from J, with 16 bases between. The DNA of the CDR3 is TGCAGTGCTACTGGACAGTGGGAAGGCTACGAGCAGTACTTC. This gives the protein CSATGQWEGYEQYF.

This rearrangement joins TRBV10-3 to TRBJ2-4; TRBD1 matches 7 bases. The CDR3 runs to 14 residues. Germline CDR1 ENHRY, CDR2 SYGVKD. The V gene end was trimmed by 10 bases and the J gene end by 4 bases; junction bases not matched to a gene: 10. CDR3 sequence: CASQGQGEKNIQYF. In DNA, the CDR3 is TGTGCCAGTCAGGGCCAGGGGGAAAAAAACATTCAGTACTTC.

The J gene is TRBJ1-4, the V gene TRBV3-1; no definite D call. Germline-derived CDR1 and CDR2 are LGHDT and YNNKEL (reference sequence). Trimming removed 4 bases at V and 5 bases at J, with 5 bases between. This CDR3 region has 12 residues. The CDR3 loop reads CASSRRNEKLFF. The CDR3 DNA reads as TGTGCCAGCAGCCGGAGGAATGAAAAACTGTTTTTT. Full variable domain (rest looked up from reference TRBV3-1 and TRBJ1-4): DTAVSQTPKYLVTQMGNDKSIKCEQNLGHDTMYWYKQDSKKFLKIMFSYNNKELIINETVPNRFSPKSPDKAHLNLHINSLELGDSAVYFCASSRRNEKLFFGSGTQLSVL.

This chain connects TRBV28 to TRBJ1-5, with TRBD1 matching over 12 bases. This CDR3 is built from 19 residues. With V trimmed by 2 bases and J by 4 bases, 12 bases remained unmatched. Germline V lookup: CDR1 MDHEN, CDR2 SYDVKM. The CDR3 protein is CASSLPGTGGAFLNQPQHF. The CDR3 nucleotides are TGTGCCAGCAGTTTACCCGGGACAGGGGGCGCGTTTTTGAATCAGCCCCAGCATTTT. Looking up the rest from reference TRBV28 and TRBJ1-5 gives the full variable domain: DVKVTQSSRYLVKRTGEKVFLECVQDMDHENMFWYRQDPGLGLRLIYFSYDVKMKEKGDIPEGYSVSREKKERFSLILESASTNQTSMYLCASSLPGTGGAFLNQPQHFGDGTRLSIL.

This clone was observed a handful of times. V gene TRBV20-1 combines with J gene TRBJ2-3; D perhaps matches TRBD2 (7 bases). Germline values: CDR1 DFQATT, CDR2 SNEGSKA (reference sequence). CDR3 length equals 14 residues. The ends were cut back, 8 bases at V and 3 bases at J, with 18 bases in the middle. The CDR3 DNA follows: TGCAGTTATCAAAGGGGGGGGCGAACAGATACGCAGTATTTT. Its protein is CSYQRGGRTDTQYF.

This clone appeared many times. CDR3 in amino acids: CASSLEGGRETQYF. CDR3 DNA: TGTGCCAGCAGCTTAGAGGGGGGTAGGGAGACCCAGTACTTC. This rearrangement joins TRBV7-2 to TRBJ2-5; D is perhaps TRBD1 or TRBD2 (6 bases each). Germline V gene lookup returns CDR1 SGHTA and CDR2 FQGNSA. The CDR3 has 14 residues. V was cut by 1 base and J by 5 bases, with 11 bases left in between.

This clone appeared many times. In DNA, the CDR3 is TGCAGCGTAGACAGGGAATTGGCCACCATATATTTT. Its translation is CSVDRELATIYF. The V and J genes are TRBV29-1 and TRBJ1-3, with TRBD1 matching over 7 bases. Germline lookup yields CDR1 SQVTM and CDR2 ANQGSEA. Trimming at V came to 6 bases and at J to 9 bases, leaving 8 bases not matched to a gene. The CDR3 is 12 residues long.

The rearrangement links TRBV28 to TRBJ1-1, with D uncertain. Trimming shortened V by 6 bases and J by 7 bases, and 12 bases separated the two germline ends. The CDR3 spans 12 residues. The V gene's germline CDR1 is MDHEN and CDR2 SYDVKM. DNA for the CDR3: TGTGCCAGCAGCACGGGCGCCAATGAAGCTTTCTTT. It specifies CASSTGANEAFF.

This clone was counted many times. The V gene is TRBV5-6, the J gene TRBJ1-1; 8 bases map to TRBD1. CDR3 size: 14 residues. Germline V gene lookup returns CDR1 SGHDT and CDR2 YYEEEE. V shed 0 bases, J shed 11 bases, and the junction held 9 bases outside the gene matches. CDR3 nucleotide sequence: TGTGCCAGCAGCTTGGGGACAGGGTCCCTGAGGGCTTTCTTT. Protein product: CASSLGTGSLRAFF.

This clone has at least ten counts. The chain employs TRBV7-7 and TRBJ2-7, with TRBD2 matching over 12 bases. The CDR3 runs to 14 residues. Germline V gene data show CDR1 as SSHAT and CDR2 as FNYEAQ (reference sequence). V was pared by 5 bases and J by 7 bases, with 6 bases of the junction left unmatched. The chain's CDR3 is CASSPSGLAGEQYF. The DNA for the CDR3 is TGTGCCAGCAGCCCCTCCGGACTAGCGGGAGAGCAGTACTTC. The full variable domain, completed using reference TRBV7-7 and TRBJ2-7, is GAGVSQSPRYKVTKRGQDVTLRCDPISSHATLYWYQQALGQGPEFLTYFNYEAQPDKSGLPSDRFSAERPEGSISTLTIQRTEQRDSAMYRCASSPSGLAGEQYFGPGTRLTVT.

The chain has TRBV5-1 and TRBJ2-7; TRBD1 matches 8 bases. The germline V gene encodes CDR1 SGHRS and CDR2 YFSETQ. This CDR3 is built from 17 residues. V trimming: 0 bases; J trimming: 6 bases; junction bases outside the gene matches: 14. CDR3 loop: CASSLDLLDRVRGEQYF. The DNA for the CDR3 is TGCGCCAGCAGCTTGGACCTCTTGGACAGGGTTCGGGGCGAGCAGTACTTC.

This clone showed up many times. In nucleotides, the CDR3 is TGTGCCAGCAACATACTGGGGTCAAGGGCGAACACTGAAGCTTTCTTT. The encoded protein is CASNILGSRANTEAFF. The chain links TRBV11-2 to TRBJ1-1; D not certain. The CDR3 runs 16 residues. Between the trimmed V and J ends, which lost 7 bases and 1 base, there was a span of 19 bases. Germline lookup yields CDR1 SGHAT and CDR2 FQNNGV. Filled out from reference TRBV11-2 and TRBJ1-1, the complete variable domain reads EAGVAQSPRYKIIEKRQSVAFWCNPISGHATLYWYQQILGQGPKLLIQFQNNGVVDDSQLPKDRFSAERLKGVDSTLKIQPAKLEDSAVYLCASNILGSRANTEAFFGQGTRLTVV.

This clone appeared many times. The DNA for the CDR3 is TGTGCCTGGAGTGCGGGGCGGAGGGGGTCTAACTATGGCTACACCTTC. Translation gives CAWSAGRRGSNYGYTF. V is TRBV30 and J is TRBJ1-2; TRBD1 is a possible D gene (6 bases). This CDR3 comprises 16 residues. Trimming pared 1 base from V and 0 bases from J, leaving 15 bases between. Per the germline V gene, CDR1 is GTSNPN and CDR2 is SVGIG (reference sequence).

In its sample, this clone ranks as medium-sized. V gene TRBV27 combines with J gene TRBJ2-7; TRBD1 matches at 9 bases. J gave up 2 bases and V 5 bases, and 4 bases lay outside the gene matches. CDR3 length: 14 amino acids. Germline CDR1 is MNHEY and CDR2 is SMNVEV (reference sequence). Written as DNA, the CDR3 is TGTGCCAGCAGTCGGACAGGGGCTACCTACGAGCAGTACTTC. This encodes CASSRTGATYEQYF.

This clone is medium-sized within its sample. The chain combines TRBV5-1 with TRBJ2-2; D possibly matches TRBD1 or TRBD2 (6 bases each). There are 15 residues in the CDR3. V was shortened by 0 bases and J by 5 bases, with 11 bases between the two germline ends. In germline, CDR1 is SGHRS, CDR2 YFSETQ. The CDR3 loop is CASSLDEGGTGELFF. The CDR3 DNA is TGCGCCAGCAGCTTGGATGAAGGGGGGACCGGGGAGCTGTTTTTT.